Shown below are 8 T cell receptor beta chains from a single sample sequenced in a study of CD8+ T cells in alopecia areata (dated by TCRdb to the late 2010s). The time point label of this sample denotes: around 4 weeks on oral tofacitinib. This specimen's treatment or condition label, per the study, means: oral pan-JAK inhibitor, 5-10 mg twice daily. The receptor library was made with the immunoSEQ multiplex PCR assay. RNA was extracted from all samples and reverse transcribed into cDNA, which served as template for TCR sequencing. TCRdb obtained this table from immuneACCESS and retained in-frame rearrangements with V and J assigned. These tables miss some clones; where compared with another copy, unresolved V genes account for less than half of the shortfall, and the remainder is unexplained. This sample lists fewer than 250,000 clones; roughly three fifths were detected once. Over 0.55% of the sample goes to the ten largest clones.

Specimen: CD4+ T cells sorted from blood, collected at week 4, from a patient treated with tofacitinib. These receptors were collected from a human donor with alopecia areata.

This clone occurred a few times. The chain couples TRBV6-5 to TRBJ2-7; 10 bases align to TRBD2. V lost 6 bases to trimming and J lost 4 bases; unmatched junction nucleotides: 6. Germline values: CDR1 MNHEY, CDR2 SVGAGI. This CDR3 comprises 14 residues. DNA of the CDR3: TGTGCCAGCAGCGAGTCTAGCGGGAGATACGAGCAGTACTTC. This encodes CASSESSGRYEQYF.

This sequence joins TRBV30 and TRBJ1-5; weak D call: TRBD1 (6 bases). Germline V gives CDR1 GTSNPN, CDR2 SVGIG (reference sequence). Trimming stripped 0 bases from V and 7 bases from J, with 19 bases between. The CDR3 consists of 16 residues. For the CDR3, the DNA is TGTGCCTGGAGTGTACAAGGACGAGGGGGAGGGCAGCCCCAGCATTTT. Translation: CAWSVQGRGGGQPQHF.

The CDR3 protein is CASSHVGNEQYF. Here the CDR3 DNA reads TGTGCCAGCAGCCATGTGGGGAACGAGCAGTACTTC. V usage is TRBV11-2 and J usage is TRBJ2-7; no definite D call. The germline V and J ends were trimmed by 5 bases and 5 bases, with 10 bases remaining between them. The CDR3 is 12 residues long. Per the germline V gene, CDR1 is SGHAT and CDR2 is FQNNGV.

The chain couples TRBV5-1 to TRBJ1-1; TRBD1 might be the D (5 bases). The V gene lost 0 bases and the J gene lost 4 bases, with 10 bases spanning the gap. Germline V gene data show CDR1 as SGHRS and CDR2 as YFSETQ. This CDR3 comprises 14 residues. For the CDR3, the DNA is TGCGCCAGCAGCTTGGACAGGAGGGGCACTGAAGCTTTCTTT. This gives the protein CASSLDRRGTEAFF.

The gene calls are TRBV29-1 and TRBJ2-5; D perhaps matches TRBD2 (6 bases). V was clipped by 7 bases and J by 5 bases, with 14 bases between them. The CDR3 runs 12 residues. Germline CDR1 reads SQVTM; CDR2 reads ANQGSEA. CDR3 sequence (DNA): TGCAGCGGGAGGACTATCGCCGAGACCCAGTACTTC. Its protein product is CSGRTIAETQYF.

The chain uses TRBV6-1 and TRBJ2-2, with D unclear. V was cut by 8 bases and J by 7 bases, with 11 bases left in between. Germline V lookup: CDR1 MNHNS, CDR2 SASEGT. This CDR3 is built from 12 residues. The CDR3: CASFANDGELFF. The CDR3, as DNA: TGTGCCAGCTTCGCCAACGACGGGGAGCTGTTTTTT.

This clone was counted only a few times. The chain uses TRBV29-1 and TRBJ2-5; D possibly matches TRBD1 or TRBD2 (5 bases each). The CDR3 is made up of 12 amino acids. The V and J ends lost 8 bases and 7 bases respectively, with 17 bases between them. Germline V gives CDR1 SQVTM, CDR2 ANQGSEA. CDR3 nucleotides: TGCAGCTCCCTTTCCGGGGACGTGACCCAGTACTTC. It specifies CSSLSGDVTQYF.

The V call is TRBV30, the J call TRBJ2-3; D is undetermined. This CDR3 contains 15 residues. Per germline, CDR1 GTSNPN and CDR2 SVGIG (reference sequence). V was trimmed by 4 bases and J by 2 bases, leaving 16 bases between them. The CDR3 loop is CAWTPSSDHTDTQYF. The CDR3 bases are TGTGCCTGGACCCCGTCAAGTGACCACACAGATACGCAGTATTTT.